One and the same sample provided the 31 T cell receptor beta chains below, sequenced in a study of blood T cell repertoires in COVID-19. The protocol was immunoSEQ multiplex PCR, while the TCRdb copy is restricted to in-frame clones and leaves out a portion. The sample has approximately 85,000 clones, more than 80% seen once. Sequencing used peripheral blood. These receptors came from a man over 45 with active or convalescent COVID-19.

The V and J genes are TRBV30 and TRBJ1-2; TRBD1 matches 7 bases. CDR1 is GTSNPN and CDR2 is SVGIG in the germline V gene (reference sequence). The CDR3 is 15 amino acids. V dropped 4 bases and J dropped 7; count of bases not matched to a gene: 15. The CDR3, as DNA: TGTGCCTGGAAATCATCCCCACAGGGGACCTCTGGCTACACCTTC. Translation gives CAWKSSPQGTSGYTF.

The chain is built from TRBV10-2 and TRBJ2-1; 11 nucleotides line up with TRBD2. Trimming at V came to 7 bases and at J to 9 bases, leaving 8 bases not matched to a gene. Per germline, CDR1 WSHSY and CDR2 SAAADI. This CDR3 is 14 amino acids long. This chain's CDR3 is CASTLLAGVGEQFF. The CDR3 nucleotides read TGCGCCAGCACCCTACTAGCGGGAGTAGGTGAGCAGTTCTTC.

The chain employs TRBV7-2 and TRBJ2-3; weak D call: TRBD2 (6 bases). Germline lookup yields CDR1 SGHTA and CDR2 FQGNSA. The CDR3 contains 13 residues. The V gene lost 3 bases and the J gene lost 4 bases, with 8 bases spanning the gap. The CDR3 loop reads CASSFRRADTQYF. Here the CDR3 DNA reads TGTGCCAGCAGCTTTCGGAGGGCAGATACGCAGTATTTT.

The chain has TRBV5-1 and TRBJ2-1; unclear D gene. The CDR3 contains 19 residues. Trimming stripped 0 bases from V and 4 bases from J, with 23 bases between. CDR1 is SGHRS and CDR2 is YFSETQ in the germline V gene. The CDR3 DNA is TGCGCCAGCAGCTTGGCGTCCACCAGTGCCCTCGGGTCATACAATGAGCAGTTCTTC. Protein sequence: CASSLASTSALGSYNEQFF.

The chain combines TRBV6-5 with TRBJ2-7, with D possibly being TRBD1 (6 bases). V was shortened by 8 bases and J by 5 bases, with 16 bases between the two germline ends. CDR1 and CDR2 (germline): MNHEY, SVGAGI. The CDR3 spans 13 residues. The CDR3 DNA follows: TGTGCCAGCGCCGGGACACTAAACCACGAGCAGTACTTC. This encodes CASAGTLNHEQYF.

CDR3 nucleotides: TGTGCCAGCAGTGGTACAGGGGGCACTGAAGCTTTCTTT. Residues: CASSGTGGTEAFF. The chain combines TRBV12-3 or TRBV12-4 with TRBJ1-1, with 8 bases lining up with TRBD1. The CDR3 sequence is 13 residues long. J gave up 4 bases and V 5 bases, and 3 bases lay outside the gene matches.

This clone appeared a few times. The V call is TRBV30, the J call TRBJ1-5; 7 bases fit TRBD1. Germline lookup yields CDR1 GTSNPN and CDR2 SVGIG (reference sequence). The junction had 7 bases not matched to a gene; V was cut back by 3 bases and J by 2 bases. The CDR3 has 15 amino acids. CDR3 region: CAWRASGTGNQPQHF. The CDR3 DNA follows: TGTGCCTGGAGGGCCTCCGGGACAGGCAATCAGCCCCAGCATTTT.

This clone appeared a few times. V is TRBV6-6 and J is TRBJ2-2, with a possible D match to TRBD2 (6 bases). This CDR3 has 15 amino acids. The germline V gene encodes CDR1 MNHNY and CDR2 SVGAGI (reference sequence). V was cut by 6 bases and J by 0 bases, with 11 bases left in between. The CDR3 region has the DNA TGTGCCAGCAGCGGCGGGACGGCGAACACCGGGGAGCTGTTTTTT. Translation gives CASSGGTANTGELFF.

This chain links TRBV9 with TRBJ2-7; D is unresolved. V dropped 1 base and J dropped 1 base, with 9 bases sitting between them. CDR1 SGDLS and CDR2 YYNGEE come from the germline V gene. This CDR3 is 14 amino acids long. In DNA form, the CDR3 reads TGTGCCAGCAGCGTAAGCCCCGGGTCCTACGAGCAGTACTTC. As protein: CASSVSPGSYEQYF.

The V call is TRBV24-1, the J call TRBJ2-2, with 12 bases fitting TRBD2. The CDR3 contains 15 residues. Trimming cost V 4 bases and J 6 bases; bases outside gene matches: 2. Germline V gene lookup returns CDR1 KGHDR and CDR2 SFDVKD. This CDR3 reads CATSEASGRAGELFF. Written as DNA, the CDR3 is TGTGCCACCAGTGAAGCTAGCGGGAGGGCCGGGGAGCTGTTTTTT.

The chain's CDR3 is CASSGDPLDFGEQFF. The CDR3 DNA reads as TGTGCCAGCAGCGGCGATCCCTTAGATTTCGGTGAGCAGTTCTTC. The chain recombines TRBV9 with TRBJ2-1; D remains unclear. The CDR3 has 15 residues. The germline gives CDR1 SGDLS, CDR2 YYNGEE. V was pared by 3 bases and J by 9 bases, with 19 bases between.

The chain combines TRBV10-3 with TRBJ2-7, with TRBD2 identical over 10 bases. With V trimmed by 10 bases and J by 5 bases, 11 bases remained unmatched. CDR3 length equals 14 residues. Germline V gene sequence: CDR1 ENHRY, CDR2 SYGVKD. In DNA, the CDR3 is TGTGCCACCCTAACAACTAGCGGGACGGACGAGCAGTACTTC. Translation gives CATLTTSGTDEQYF.

This chain connects TRBV29-1 to TRBJ2-7; D unclear. The CDR3 contains 16 residues. V shed 3 bases and J shed 0 bases, with 18 bases lying between them. The germline gives CDR1 SQVTM, CDR2 ANQGSEA. Here the CDR3 DNA reads TGCAGCGTTGATCTTCCTACATCAGCGTTCTCCTACGAGCAGTACTTC. Its protein is CSVDLPTSAFSYEQYF.

As concerns this clone: Additional DNA sequences in this sample encode the identical CDR3. V and J are TRBV6-2 or TRBV6-3 and TRBJ2-7, with 7 bases fitting TRBD2. With V trimmed by 5 bases and J by 2 bases, 3 bases remained unmatched. The CDR3 has 13 amino acids. Germline V gene sequence: CDR1 MNHEY, CDR2 SVGEGT. CDR3 region: CASSLTSTYEQYF. The DNA for the CDR3 is TGTGCCAGCAGTCTGACTAGCACCTACGAGCAGTACTTC.

The gene calls are TRBV11-2 and TRBJ2-1, with 12 positions matching TRBD1. The length of the CDR3 is 17 residues. Germline-derived CDR1 and CDR2 are SGHAT and FQNNGV. The V and J ends lost 2 bases and 4 bases, in that order; junction bases with no gene match: 6. The CDR3 protein is CASSLPRGQGAYNEQFF. In DNA form, the CDR3 reads TGTGCCAGCAGCTTACCGCGGGGACAGGGGGCTTACAATGAGCAGTTCTTC.

The CDR3, as DNA: TGTGCCAGTAGTTCCTGGACTAGCGGGAGTCCGTACGAGCAGTACTTC. Protein: CASSSWTSGSPYEQYF. This chain uses TRBV19 with TRBJ2-7, with 13 bases fitting TRBD2. Looked up from germline, CDR1 is LNHDA and CDR2 is SQIVND (reference sequence). The CDR3 has 16 residues. The J segment lost 4 bases and the V segment lost 5 bases, leaving 8 bases of the junction unmatched.

The chain recombines TRBV29-1 with TRBJ2-5; 9 bases align to TRBD1. There are 14 residues in the CDR3. CDR1 is SQVTM and CDR2 is ANQGSEA in the germline V gene. V lost 6 bases and J lost 5; bases outside the gene matches: 10. CDR3 DNA sequence: TGCAGCGTCGATACAGGGGGCGAGTGGGAGACCCAGTACTTC. This sequence encodes CSVDTGGEWETQYF.

The V call is TRBV5-8, the J call TRBJ2-7, with D possibly being TRBD1 (7 bases). V lost 5 bases, J lost 3 bases, and 18 bases lay in between. The CDR3 is 15 residues long. Germline values: CDR1 SGHTS, CDR2 YDEGEE. The CDR3: CASSSGQAGGYEQYF. Written as DNA, the CDR3 is TGTGCCAGCAGTTCCGGACAGGCCGGGGGCTACGAGCAGTACTTC.

The rearrangement links TRBV24-1 to TRBJ2-1, with 7 bases identical to TRBD2. This CDR3 contains 15 residues. V was pared by 5 bases and J by 4 bases, with 7 bases of the junction left unmatched. Germline V CDR1 and CDR2: KGHDR, SFDVKD. The CDR3 region has the DNA TGTGCCACCAGTGTAGCTAGCGGCACTTACAATGAGCAGTTCTTC. Its translation: CATSVASGTYNEQFF.

This clone was recorded once. V usage is TRBV28 and J usage is TRBJ1-3; 7 bases match TRBD1. V lost 6 bases and J lost 1; bases outside the gene matches: 6. There are 15 residues in the CDR3. Germline assignment: CDR1 MDHEN and CDR2 SYDVKM. CDR3 sequence reads: CASRVDRISGNTIYF. CDR3 in DNA: TGTGCCAGCAGGGTGGACAGGATATCTGGAAACACCATATATTTT.

The CDR3 bases are TGTGCCAGCAGCTTAGCGTTGGGACAGGGGCCTGGAAACACCATATATTTT. Protein sequence: CASSLALGQGPGNTIYF. The rearrangement joins TRBV7-6 to TRBJ1-3; TRBD1 matches 10 bases. The junction had 4 bases not matched to a gene; V was cut back by 0 bases and J by 2 bases. This CDR3 has 17 residues. Germline V gene data show CDR1 as SGHVS and CDR2 as FNYEAQ.

The rearrangement uses TRBV5-1 and TRBJ2-6, with D unclear. Trimming removed 0 bases from V and 0 bases from J, with 7 bases in between. Germline CDR1 is SGHRS and CDR2 is YFSETQ. The CDR3 extends over 16 amino acids. The DNA of the CDR3 is TGCGCCAGCAGCTTGGGTATTATCTCTGGGGCCAACGTCCTGACTTTC. It translates to CASSLGIISGANVLTF.

The V call is TRBV10-3, the J call TRBJ1-1, with no clear D. CDR3 length: 14 amino acids. The V gene lost 11 bases and the J gene lost 0 bases, with 16 bases spanning the gap. CDR1 is ENHRY and CDR2 is SYGVKD in the germline V gene. CDR3 loop: CASLEGSMNTEAFF. Here the CDR3 DNA reads TGTGCCTCACTTGAGGGCTCCATGAACACTGAAGCTTTCTTT.

This clone was observed a handful of times. The chain carries TRBV14 and TRBJ1-5; D call uncertain. In germline, CDR1 is SGHDN, CDR2 FVKESK. The V end was cut by 1 base, the J end by 12 bases, with 10 bases between. The CDR3 extends over 12 amino acids. The CDR3 reads CASSQGGGSQHF. In nucleotides, the CDR3 is TGTGCCAGCAGCCAAGGCGGCGGGAGCCAGCATTTT.

The chain couples TRBV6-2 or TRBV6-3 to TRBJ1-6, with 9 bases fitting TRBD1. The germline CDR1 and CDR2 sequences are MNHEY and SVGEGT. The V segment lost 2 bases and the J segment 6 bases; nucleotides outside the gene matches: 11. The CDR3 is made up of 18 amino acids. CDR3 sequence: CASSYTAGTGTINSPLHF. CDR3 sequence (DNA): TGTGCCAGCAGTTACACGGCCGGGACAGGGACGATTAATTCACCCCTCCACTTT.

This chain links TRBV14 with TRBJ2-3, with D perhaps TRBD1 (5 bases). V dropped 1 base and J dropped 4 bases, with 9 bases sitting between them. CDR3 length: 14 residues. Germline assignment: CDR1 SGHDN and CDR2 FVKESK. The CDR3 protein is CASSQGQSSDTQYF. CDR3 DNA sequence: TGTGCCAGCAGCCAAGGACAGTCCTCAGATACGCAGTATTTT.

Comments on this clone: An end of the junction does not agree with germline; a read error may underlie this. The chain couples TRBV6-5 to TRBJ1-3; perhaps TRBD1 as D (6 bases). This CDR3 contains 14 residues. The germline CDR1 and CDR2 sequences are MNHEY and SVGAGI. CDR3 loop: CASSPQGTGNTIYF. The CDR3 nucleotides are TGTGCCAGCAGCCCACAGGGAACTGGGAACACCATATATTTT.

This sequence joins TRBV11-2 and TRBJ1-4; D gene uncertain. The germline V gene has CDR1 SGHAT and CDR2 FQNNGV. The V end lost 1 base, the J end lost 0 bases, and 9 bases lay between the germline ends. The CDR3 sequence is 16 residues long. The CDR3 DNA sequence: TGTGCCAGCAGCTTAGGCCAGATTGCAACTAATGAAAAACTGTTTTTT. Translation gives CASSLGQIATNEKLFF. Based on the CDR3 plus reference TRBV11-2 and TRBJ1-4, the full variable domain is EAGVAQSPRYKIIEKRQSVAFWCNPISGHATLYWYQQILGQGPKLLIQFQNNGVVDDSQLPKDRFSAERLKGVDSTLKIQPAKLEDSAVYLCASSLGQIATNEKLFFGSGTQLSVL.

The rearrangement uses TRBV6-2 or TRBV6-3 and TRBJ2-7; 11 positions match TRBD2. CDR1 and CDR2 (germline): MNHEY, SVGEGT. J gave up 2 bases and V 2 bases, and 2 bases lay outside the gene matches. The CDR3 has 15 residues. The CDR3 loop reads CASSYTSGSPYEQYF. CDR3 nucleotide sequence: TGTGCCAGCAGTTACACTAGCGGGAGCCCCTACGAGCAGTACTTC.

V and J are TRBV6-5 and TRBJ2-5; TRBD1 matches at 9 bases. Germline-derived CDR1 and CDR2 are MNHEY and SVGAGI. The junction had 2 bases not matched to a gene; V was cut back by 4 bases and J by 11 bases. The CDR3 contains 11 residues. The CDR3 coding sequence is TGTGCCAGCAGTTCACAGGGGGCACAGTACTTC. Its translation is CASSSQGAQYF.

V gene TRBV5-1 combines with J gene TRBJ2-5, with D tentatively TRBD1 (5 bases). The CDR3 totals 14 residues. Trimming stripped 0 bases from V and 7 bases from J, with 13 bases between. The germline V gene has CDR1 SGHRS and CDR2 YFSETQ. The CDR3 loop is CASSLGRQSGTQYF. CDR3 DNA sequence: TGCGCCAGCAGCTTGGGGAGACAGTCGGGGACCCAGTACTTC.